The present T cell receptor (beta chain) was sequenced within a study of cytomegalovirus exposure and HLA in healthy donors. PCR was performed using 60 Vbeta and 13 Jbeta primers. In the original workflow: Later reanalysis found about 80 million unique TCR beta chains, around 9.9 million of them shared. Generated by immunoSEQ multiplex PCR, the TCRdb table keeps only in-frame clones and is missing some. That table is the source of V, J and clone size, and D and trimming were worked out from the DNA. The sample yields fewer than 200,000 clones, about four fifths seen once. Overall study results and limits: Apart from CMV serostatus, no immune exposure information was available. Judged likely to be a sequencing artifact was a cluster of highly shared sequence variants.

Concerning this clone itself: Its cognate antigen is unknown.

V dropped 3 bases and J dropped 0 bases, with 5 bases sitting between them. The CDR3 is 13 amino acids. Germline V gene sequence: CDR1 KGHSH, CDR2 LQKENI. The chain uses TRBV18 and TRBJ1-1; D is unclear. The sequencing sample was made of PBMCs. The source is a male donor in good health and CMV-seronegative. CDR3 bases: TGTGCCAGCTCACCCCAGATGAACACTGAAGCTTTCTTT. Protein product: CASSPQMNTEAFF.